This T cell receptor (beta chain) was documented in a study of cytomegalovirus exposure and HLA in healthy donors. This CDR3 comprises 11 residues. V shed 5 bases and J shed 4 bases, with 8 bases lying between them. Germline assignment: CDR1 GTSNPN and CDR2 SVGIG (reference sequence). The PCR made use of 60 Vbeta and 13 Jbeta primers. The method was immunoSEQ multiplex PCR; TCRdb's version includes in-frame clones alone and lacks a portion of them. The sample lists 100,000 to 150,000 clones, roughly 80% occurring once. This receptor was identified in a boy between 10 and 17 years old in good health and CMV-seronegative. Sequencing was done on a sample of PBMCs. V usage is TRBV30 and J usage is TRBJ2-5; no reliable D call. DNA of the CDR3: TGTGCCTGGCTGAGGCGAGAGACCCAGTACTTC. It is translated as CAWLRRETQYF.